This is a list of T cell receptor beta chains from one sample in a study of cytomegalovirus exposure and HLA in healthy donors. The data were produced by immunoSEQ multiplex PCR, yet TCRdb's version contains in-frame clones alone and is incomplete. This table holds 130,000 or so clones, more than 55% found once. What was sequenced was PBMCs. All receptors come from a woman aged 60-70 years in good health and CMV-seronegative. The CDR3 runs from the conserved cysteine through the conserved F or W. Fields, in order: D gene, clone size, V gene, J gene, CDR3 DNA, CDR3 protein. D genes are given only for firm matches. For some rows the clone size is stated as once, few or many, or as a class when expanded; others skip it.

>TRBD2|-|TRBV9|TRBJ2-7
TGTGCCAGCAGCGTAGGGCTAGCGGGGTCCTACGAGCAGTACTTC
CASSVGLAGSYEQYF
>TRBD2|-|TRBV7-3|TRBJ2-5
TGTGCCAGCAGCCGGGAGGGGCAAGAGACCCAGTACTTC
CASSREGQETQYF
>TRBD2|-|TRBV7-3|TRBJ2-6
TGTGCCAGCAGCCCTACTAGCGGCCTCGGGGGAGGGGCCAACGTCCTGACTTTC
CASSPTSGLGGGANVLTF
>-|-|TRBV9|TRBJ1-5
TGTGCCAGCAGCGTACCCCCCGCAGGGAGGATCATCAATCAGCCCCAGCATTTT
CASSVPPAGRIINQPQHF
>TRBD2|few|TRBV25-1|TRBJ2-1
TGTGCCAGCAGGAGGCCAGCGGGGGGGCCTCCCAATGAGCAGTTCTTC
CASRRPAGGPPNEQFF
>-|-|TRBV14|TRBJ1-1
TGTGCCAGCAGCCTCTCCCAGGGGATACGGAACACTGAAGCTTTCTTT
CASSLSQGIRNTEAFF
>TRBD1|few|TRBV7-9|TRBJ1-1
TGTTCCAGCAGCTTCGGACAGGGGAACACTGAAGCTTTCTTT
CSSSFGQGNTEAFF
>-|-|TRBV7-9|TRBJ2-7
TGTGCCAGCAGCCCCGGGACTTTTTACGAGCAGTACTTC
CASSPGTFYEQYF
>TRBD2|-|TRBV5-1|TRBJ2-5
TGCGCCAGCAGCTCGGGACTAGCTCCCGAAGAGACCCAGTACTTC
CASSSGLAPEETQYF
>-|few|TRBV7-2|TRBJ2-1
TGTGCCAGCAGCTCGCTCAGGGGTAGCGCCAATGAGCAGTTCTTC
CASSSLRGSANEQFF
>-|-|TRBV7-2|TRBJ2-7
TGTGCCAGCAGCCGGACAACCGACGGGGGATACGAGCAGTACTTC
CASSRTTDGGYEQYF
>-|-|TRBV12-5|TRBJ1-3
TGTGCTAGTGGTTCCGTTGGAAACACCATATATTTT
CASGSVGNTIYF
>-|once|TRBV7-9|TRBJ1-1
TGTTCCAGCAGCTTAGTCCAGGGGAACACTGAAGCTTTCTTT
CSSSLVQGNTEAFF
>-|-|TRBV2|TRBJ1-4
TGTGCCAGCAGTTACAGGGTGGCTAATGAAAAACTGTTTTTT
CASSYRVANEKLFF
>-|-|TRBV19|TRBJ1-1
TGTGCCAGCGACCAGGGATACAACACTGAAGCTTTCTTT
CASDQGYNTEAFF
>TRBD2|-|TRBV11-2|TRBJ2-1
TGTGCCAGCAGCTTAGATTTACCCACTAGCGGGAGGGCCGTTCCTCAGGTCTTC
CASSLDLPTSGRAVPQVF
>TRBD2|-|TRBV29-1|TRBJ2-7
TGCAGCGTTGAGGGGGGGACCCTTTACGAGCAGTACTTC
CSVEGGTLYEQYF
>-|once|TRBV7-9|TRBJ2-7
TGTGCCAGCAGCTTAGACCCTAGCGAGCAGTACTTC
CASSLDPSEQYF
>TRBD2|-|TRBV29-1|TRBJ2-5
TGCAGCGTCATGTCCGGACTAGCGGACCAAGAGACCCAGTACTTC
CSVMSGLADQETQYF
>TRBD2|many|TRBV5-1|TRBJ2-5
TGCGCCAGCAGCTCGGGACTAGCGAACCAAGAGACCCAGTACTTC
CASSSGLANQETQYF
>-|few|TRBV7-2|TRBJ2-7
TGTGCCAGCAGGCCATTTCCGGACAGCTCCTACGAGCAGTACTTC
CASRPFPDSSYEQYF
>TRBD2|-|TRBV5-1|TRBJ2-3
TGCGCCAGCAGCCCGGGACTAGCGGGAGCTGGCACAGATACGCAGTATTTT
CASSPGLAGAGTDTQYF
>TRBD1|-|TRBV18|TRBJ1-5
TGTGCCAGCTCACCAGGACAGGCACTGGAGCAGCCCCAGCATTTT
CASSPGQALEQPQHF
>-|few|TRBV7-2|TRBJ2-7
TGTGCCAGCAGTTCCGCCTACGAGCAGTACTTC
CASSSAYEQYF
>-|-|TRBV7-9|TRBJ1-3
TGTTCCAGCAGCCCCCAGGGGCAGAACGGAAACACCATATATTTT
CSSSPQGQNGNTIYF
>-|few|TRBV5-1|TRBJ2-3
TGCGCCAGCAGCTGGACAGTGCAGGGCACAGATACGCAGTATTTT
CASSWTVQGTDTQYF
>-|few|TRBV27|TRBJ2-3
TGTGCCAGCGCCCGACTAGTGAGAACTAGCACAGATACGCAGTATTTT
CASARLVRTSTDTQYF
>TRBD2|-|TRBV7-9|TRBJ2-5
TGTTCCAGCAGCTCTAGCGGGGGGGAGTCAGAGACCCAGTACTTC
CSSSSSGGESETQYF
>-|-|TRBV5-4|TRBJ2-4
TGTGCCAGCAGCTTATCGGTCCTAGCTGGCTCCAAAAACATTCAGTACTTC
CASSLSVLAGSKNIQYF
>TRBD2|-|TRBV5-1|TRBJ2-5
TGCGCCAGCAGCTGGGGACTAGCGGGAGACCCCCTCCAAGAGACCCAGTACTTC
CASSWGLAGDPLQETQYF
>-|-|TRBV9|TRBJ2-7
TGTGCCAGCAGCGTAGGAGGAGGGGCGCCCTACGAGCAGTACTTC
CASSVGGGAPYEQYF
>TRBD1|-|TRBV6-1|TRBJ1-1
TGTGCCAGCAGTGAAGCAGGAGACAGGGGGCTATCTAGGGACTTCTTT
CASSEAGDRGLSRDFF
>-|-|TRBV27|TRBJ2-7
TGTGCCAGCGACACGGGCGGGATGAGCTCCTACGAGCAGTACTTC
CASDTGGMSSYEQYF